This T cell receptor (beta chain) was identified during a study of Graves' ophthalmopathy and Graves' hyperthyroidism. Whole-study findings and limits: Most thyroid clonotypes expanded beyond 0.001 frequency were also found in blood. Ophthalmopathy progression cases were predicted by the model with approximately 66% sensitivity and 72% to 80% specificity.

Germline V gene sequence: CDR1 SGHAT, CDR2 FQNNGV. V shed 5 bases and J 4 bases; nucleotides not matched to a gene: 13. The CDR3 runs 18 residues. Other autoimmune diseases, uncontrolled infections, pregnancy and lactation each led to patient exclusion. This clonotype was seen many times. Its cognate antigen is unknown. Transcripts of RNA were the source for amplifying TCR beta CDR3 regions. An initial RT-PCR round employing HTBI primers preceded a second-round multiplex PCR. TCRdb fed the multiplex PCR reads into MiXCR, producing one record per CDR3 protein. The sample records some 410,000 distinct CDR3 sequences, around 21% being singletons.

The clonotype comes from a woman aged 18-29 years with stable Graves' hyperthyroidism. The material sequenced was peripheral blood. The V gene is TRBV11-2, the J gene TRBJ1-5; 11 bases line up with TRBD1. Here the CDR3 reads CASSRRDRGAGGNQPQHF. The DNA for the CDR3 is TGTGCCAGCAGCCGCCGGGACAGGGGGGCGGGAGGGAATCAGCCCCAGCATTTT. The full variable domain, completed using reference TRBV11-2 and TRBJ1-5, is EAGVAQSPRYKIIEKRQSVAFWCNPISGHATLYWYQQILGQGPKLLIQFQNNGVVDDSQLPKDRFSAERLKGVDSTLKIQPAKLEDSAVYLCASSRRDRGAGGNQPQHFGDGTRLSIL.